Sequencing of this T cell receptor beta chain was carried out in a study of T cells after yellow fever vaccination. Regarding the study as a whole: Post-booster samples contained most primary-vaccination clones (around 96% CD4, 70% to 90% CD8). The bulk population could contribute abundant contaminating clonotypes to FACS-sorted repertoires.

In its sample, this clonotype was seen many times. Its specificity is not known. The authors made TCR cDNA by 5'RACE template switching, adding a universal primer site and UMIs. TCRdb passed the 5' RACE reads through MiXCR, listing each CDR3 protein once. This sample has 200,000 to 300,000 distinct CDR3 sequences, with roughly 3.7% found just once. V lost 10 bases and J lost 1, with 13 bases in between. The germline CDR1 and CDR2 sequences are ENHRY and SYGVKD. This CDR3 is 13 amino acids long. The chain is built from TRBV10-3 and TRBJ2-5; D may be TRBD2 (6 bases). The receptor comes from a young man who received the YFV17D yellow fever vaccine. The sequences come from PBMCs, collected 15 days after the yellow fever booster vaccination. The CDR3 here is CATGGRAQETQYF. CDR3 coding DNA: TGTGCCACCGGAGGGCGGGCCCAAGAGACCCAGTACTTC.